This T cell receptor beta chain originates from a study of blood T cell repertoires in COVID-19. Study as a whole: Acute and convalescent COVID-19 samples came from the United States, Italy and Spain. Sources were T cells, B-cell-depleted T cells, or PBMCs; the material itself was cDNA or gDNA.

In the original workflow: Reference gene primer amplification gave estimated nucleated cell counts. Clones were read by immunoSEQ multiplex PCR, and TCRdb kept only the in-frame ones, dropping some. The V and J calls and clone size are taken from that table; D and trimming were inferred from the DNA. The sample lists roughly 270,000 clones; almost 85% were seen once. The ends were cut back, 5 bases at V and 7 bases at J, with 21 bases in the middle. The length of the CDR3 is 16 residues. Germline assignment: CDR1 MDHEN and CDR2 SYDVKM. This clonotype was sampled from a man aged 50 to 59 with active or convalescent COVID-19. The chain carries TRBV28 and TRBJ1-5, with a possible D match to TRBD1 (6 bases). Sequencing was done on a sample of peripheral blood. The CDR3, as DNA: TGTGCCAGCAGTGGCCTCCGGCAGGGGAGAAAGCAGCCCCAGCATTTT. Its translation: CASSGLRQGRKQPQHF.